Below, 16 T cell receptor beta chains from the same sample are listed, as sequenced in a study of vaccination effects on CD4 cells after COVID-19. TCRdb's table, derived via immunoSEQ multiplex PCR, lists solely in-frame clones and lacks some. The sample lists some 30,000 clones; approximately 64% were seen once. The antigens of these receptors remain unknown. ViraFEST used viral peptide pools to expand antigen-specific CD4+ T cells before sequencing. Upon completion of around 9 days in culture, CD4+ T cells were isolated. Each participant was administered two doses of either the BNT162b2 or the mRNA-1273 vaccine. Sequenced here: CD4+ T cells from PBMCs cultured with SARS-CoV-2 spike peptides, sampled after COVID-19 vaccination. The receptors were sampled from a human donor who received a COVID-19 vaccine.

The chain combines TRBV27 with TRBJ2-3; D unresolved. The V and J ends lost 2 bases and 0 bases respectively, with 15 bases between them. Germline V gene data show CDR1 as MNHEY and CDR2 as SMNVEV (reference sequence). The CDR3 totals 17 residues. CDR3 amino acids: CASSLGMSVPSTDTQYF. DNA for the CDR3: TGTGCCAGCAGTTTAGGTATGAGTGTCCCTAGCACAGATACGCAGTATTTT.

The table lists this clone with a count of one. The chain uses TRBV5-4 and TRBJ2-7; TRBD1 matches 7 bases. Germline CDR1 and CDR2: SGHNT and YYREEE (reference sequence). V was clipped by 2 bases and J by 3 bases; unmatched bases: 8. The CDR3 extends over 15 amino acids. The CDR3 protein is CASSFSGTAIYEQYF. DNA of the CDR3: TGTGCCAGCAGCTTCTCCGGGACAGCAATCTACGAGCAGTACTTC.

In this sample, this clone turned up a few times. The chain is built from TRBV10-3 and TRBJ1-1, with 7 bases lining up with TRBD1. The germline V gene encodes CDR1 ENHRY and CDR2 SYGVKD. V trimming: 0 bases; J trimming: 0 bases; junction bases outside the gene matches: 1. This CDR3 region has 15 residues. CDR3 coding DNA: TGTGCCATCAGTGAGTCCGGGACAGTGAACACTGAAGCTTTCTTT. It specifies CAISESGTVNTEAFF.

The rearrangement links TRBV19 to TRBJ1-1; no clear D. The germline V gene encodes CDR1 LNHDA and CDR2 SQIVND (reference sequence). This CDR3 has 15 amino acids. V shed 1 base and J shed 1 base, with 10 bases lying between them. In DNA form, the CDR3 reads TGTGCCAGTAGTATAGGCGTCAGGCAGAACACTGAAGCTTTCTTT. Translating it yields CASSIGVRQNTEAFF.

This chain connects TRBV27 to TRBJ2-4; 7 bases match TRBD2. This CDR3 is built from 17 residues. J was trimmed by 0 bases and V by 6 bases; bases with no gene match: 11. The germline V gene encodes CDR1 MNHEY and CDR2 SMNVEV (reference sequence). The CDR3 DNA sequence: TGTGCCAGCAGCCCATGGGGGGGACCTTTAGCCAAAAACATTCAGTACTTC. Its translation: CASSPWGGPLAKNIQYF.

This clone was seen a handful of times. The chain uses TRBV4-2 and TRBJ2-3, with 11 bases identical to TRBD1. Germline loops: CDR1 LGHNA, CDR2 YNFKEQ. The CDR3 runs 15 residues. Trimming cost V 1 base and J 4 bases; bases outside gene matches: 1. As DNA, the CDR3 is TGTGCCAGCAGCCAAGGGACAGGGGGCGCAGATACGCAGTATTTT. Translating gives CASSQGTGGADTQYF.

The V gene is TRBV25-1, the J gene TRBJ1-6; no clear D gene. Germline-derived CDR1 and CDR2 are MGHDK and SYGVNS. This CDR3 contains 14 residues. V was clipped by 3 bases and J by 9 bases, with 12 bases between them. As DNA, the CDR3 is TGTGCCAGCAGTGAGCCCCAGGCTCGTTCACCCCTCCACTTT. This encodes CASSEPQARSPLHF.

The chain carries TRBV7-8 and TRBJ2-3; 10 bases align to TRBD2. In germline, CDR1 is SGHVS, CDR2 FQNEAQ. This CDR3 contains 16 residues. The V gene end was trimmed by 1 base and the J gene end by 6 bases; junction bases not matched to a gene: 7. The CDR3 protein is CASSLVPSGSVDTQYF. CDR3 DNA: TGTGCCAGCAGCTTAGTTCCTAGCGGGAGTGTGGATACGCAGTATTTT.

This chain joins TRBV5-1 and TRBJ2-1; 10 nucleotides align to TRBD2. Germline-derived CDR1 and CDR2 are SGHRS and YFSETQ. After removal of 2 bases from V and 4 bases from J, the junction contained 12 bases not matched to a gene. The CDR3 consists of 18 residues. The CDR3 region has the DNA TGCGCCAGCAGCTTTGTGGGTCGTAGCGGGGGGATTTACAATGAGCAGTTCTTC. Its protein product is CASSFVGRSGGIYNEQFF. Using reference TRBV5-1 and TRBJ2-1 for the parts outside the CDR3, the full variable domain is KAGVTQTPRYLIKTRGQQVTLSCSPISGHRSVSWYQQTPGQGLQFLFEYFSETQRNKGNFPGRFSGRQFSNSRSEMNVSTLELGDSALYLCASSFVGRSGGIYNEQFFGPGTRLTVL.

The CDR3 loop is CASSPTVRLMNTEAFF. CDR3 DNA sequence: TGTGCCAGTAGTCCCACGGTCCGTTTAATGAACACTGAAGCTTTCTTT. V and J are TRBV19 and TRBJ1-1; D remains ambiguous. The CDR3 contains 16 residues. V dropped 5 bases and J dropped 0 bases, with 16 bases sitting between them. Germline V lookup: CDR1 LNHDA, CDR2 SQIVND (reference sequence).

A few counts support this clone. This chain connects TRBV5-1 to TRBJ1-6; the match to TRBD1 covers 7 bases. Trimming cost V 5 bases and J 10 bases; bases outside gene matches: 9. The CDR3 spans 14 residues. Germline V CDR1 and CDR2: SGHRS, YFSETQ. The CDR3 loop is CASRDDRAQSPLHF. CDR3 DNA: TGCGCCAGCAGGGACGACAGGGCTCAGTCACCCCTCCACTTT.

This clone was detected a few times. The DNA of the CDR3 is TGTGCCAGCAGTTACGGACAGGGGACCCTCCAAGAGACCCAGTACTTC. It yields the protein CASSYGQGTLQETQYF. The rearrangement uses TRBV6-6 and TRBJ2-5, with TRBD1 matching over 9 bases. The V gene end was trimmed by 2 bases and the J gene end by 1 base; junction bases not matched to a gene: 5. Germline V gives CDR1 MNHNY, CDR2 SVGAGI (reference sequence). The CDR3 is 16 amino acids.

The gene calls are TRBV29-1 and TRBJ1-5, with D tentatively TRBD1 (5 bases). Germline assignment: CDR1 SQVTM and CDR2 ANQGSEA. The CDR3 contains 12 residues. The ends were cut back, 0 bases at V and 7 bases at J, with 7 bases in the middle. CDR3 sequence: CSVEDWGQPQHF. The CDR3 bases are TGCAGCGTTGAAGATTGGGGCCAGCCCCAGCATTTT.

The rearrangement links TRBV19 to TRBJ1-3; weak D call: TRBD1 (5 bases). CDR3 length: 14 amino acids. The germline V and J ends were trimmed by 5 bases and 3 bases, with 11 bases remaining between them. CDR1 is LNHDA, CDR2 SQIVND, per germline (reference sequence). CDR3 protein: CASSSGGVGNTIYF. Written as DNA, the CDR3 is TGTGCCAGTAGTTCCGGGGGGGTTGGAAACACCATATATTTT.

This clone was counted once. This rearrangement joins TRBV5-6 to TRBJ2-7; D is perhaps TRBD2 (6 bases). CDR3 size: 15 residues. CDR1 is SGHDT and CDR2 is YYEEEE in the germline V gene. Trimming shortened V by 1 base and J by 3 bases, and 14 bases separated the two germline ends. This CDR3 is CASSLRRDPSYEQYF. The CDR3 DNA follows: TGTGCCAGCAGCTTGAGGAGGGACCCTAGCTACGAGCAGTACTTC.

This chain connects TRBV6-5 to TRBJ2-3, with D possibly being TRBD1 (6 bases). The V end lost 8 bases, the J end lost 4 bases, and 16 bases lay between the germline ends. CDR3 size: 14 residues. CDR1 MNHEY and CDR2 SVGAGI come from the germline V gene. CDR3 amino acids: CASLPGGGPDTQYF. The CDR3, as DNA: TGTGCCAGCCTACCTGGGGGCGGCCCAGATACGCAGTATTTT.